The 8 T cell receptor beta chains presented below share a single source sample, sequenced in a study of blood T cell repertoires in COVID-19. TCRdb keeps only in-frame clones here, not all; method: immunoSEQ multiplex PCR. The table records 200,000 to 250,000 clones, about 78% of them present only once. Sequencing was carried out using peripheral blood. These receptors were obtained from a woman aged 70-85 years with acute or convalescent COVID-19.

The chain recombines TRBV9 with TRBJ1-4; tentatively, D is TRBD1 (6 bases). Trimming removed 4 bases at V and 4 bases at J, with 17 bases between. This CDR3 is 16 amino acids long. Germline-derived CDR1 and CDR2 are SGDLS and YYNGEE. DNA of the CDR3: TGTGCCAGCAGCCCTCAGCTGACAGGCCTTAATGAAAAACTGTTTTTT. This translates into CASSPQLTGLNEKLFF.

V is TRBV2 and J is TRBJ1-2; D call uncertain. V gave up 6 bases and J gave up 6 bases, with 8 bases separating them. The length of the CDR3 is 11 residues. Germline V gene data show CDR1 as SNHLY and CDR2 as FYNNEI. The CDR3 DNA follows: TGTGCCAGCAGGGTGAGAGATGGCTACACCTTC. Its protein is CASRVRDGYTF. Looking up the rest from reference TRBV2 and TRBJ1-2 gives the full variable domain: EPEVTQTPSHQVTQMGQEVILRCVPISNHLYFYWYRQILGQKVEFLVSFYNNEISEKSEIFDDQFSVERPDGSNFTLKIRSTKLEDSAMYFCASRVRDGYTFGSGTRLTVV.

The CDR3 DNA follows: TGTGCCAGCAGCCAAGACGGCGGGAAAAAACTGTTTTTT. Residues: CASSQDGGKKLFF. The gene calls are TRBV3-1 (or the pseudogene TRBV3-2) and TRBJ1-4; D remains ambiguous. The CDR3 extends over 13 amino acids. CDR1 LGHDT and CDR2 YNNKEL come from the germline V gene (reference sequence). The ends were cut back, 0 bases at V and 9 bases at J, with 8 bases in the middle.

V and J are TRBV20-1 and TRBJ2-1; TRBD2 matches 8 bases. This CDR3 comprises 11 residues. Losses at the gene ends were 5 bases for V and 12 bases for J; bases not matched to a gene: 6. Germline V lookup: CDR1 DFQATT, CDR2 SNEGSKA (reference sequence). CDR3 bases: TGCAGTGCTGACGAGCGGGGGACGCAGTTCTTC. Translated, it gives CSADERGTQFF.

The rearrangement links TRBV9 to TRBJ2-2; D is ambiguous. The CDR3 is made up of 12 amino acids. Germline V gene sequence: CDR1 SGDLS, CDR2 YYNGEE. Trimming cost V 4 bases and J 3 bases, with 4 bases left between them. The CDR3 sequence: CASSLYTGELFF. As DNA, the CDR3 is TGTGCCAGCAGCTTATACACCGGGGAGCTGTTTTTT.

The chain links TRBV5-1 to TRBJ1-6; 8 nucleotides match TRBD1. The CDR3 runs to 14 residues. In germline, CDR1 is SGHRS, CDR2 YFSETQ. With V trimmed by 4 bases and J by 14 bases, 11 bases remained unmatched. The CDR3 region is CASSETQGALTLHF. CDR3 bases: TGCGCCAGCAGCGAGACCCAGGGGGCTCTAACCCTCCACTTT.

The rearrangement links TRBV5-1 to TRBJ1-1, with D possibly TRBD1 on 5 matching bases. Germline lookup yields CDR1 SGHRS and CDR2 YFSETQ. The CDR3 extends over 14 amino acids. Trimming left V 4 bases short and J 1 base short, with 11 bases between. The CDR3: CASSDLTGNTEAFF. Here the CDR3 DNA reads TGCGCCAGCAGCGACCTTACAGGGAACACTGAAGCTTTCTTT.

V and J are TRBV7-2 and TRBJ2-5; 9 bases are shared with TRBD1. CDR3 length: 13 residues. The trim removed 11 bases at V and 4 bases at J, leaving 8 bases unmatched. The germline CDR1 and CDR2 sequences are SGHTA and FQGNSA. This chain's CDR3 is CASETGGRETQYF. The CDR3 DNA reads TGTGCCTCCGAGACAGGGGGAAGAGAGACCCAGTACTTC.